This section outlines one T cell receptor beta chain sequence together with its context. One end of the junction varies from germline; a read error may be responsible. These data belong to a study of T cell changes during pregnancy in multiple sclerosis. Clones were read by immunoSEQ multiplex PCR, and TCRdb kept only the in-frame ones, dropping some. Of tens of thousands of clones detected, approximately 91% appear once; the ten largest clones hold 1.4%. CDR3 size: 8 residues. Germline V gene lookup returns CDR1 MNHNY and CDR2 SVGAGI (reference sequence). The chain recombines TRBV6-6 with TRBJ1-2; D gene ambiguous. Material: peripheral blood, obtained in the third trimester of pregnancy. The TCR comes from a female donor with multiple sclerosis, enrolled in a pregnancy study. The CDR3 DNA is TGTGCCAGCGGGAGGTCAGCCTTC. Its translation: CASGRSAF.